This paragraph covers one T cell receptor beta chain sequence. The record originates from a study of OX40 agonist ivuxolimab in advanced cancers. Across the whole study: Mean age approximately 66 years, range roughly 20 to 85; 82.7% male.

This CDR3 contains 16 residues. The J segment lost 4 bases and the V segment lost 5 bases, leaving 13 bases of the junction unmatched. The germline CDR1 and CDR2 sequences are MNHEY and SMNVEV (reference sequence). Blood samples were obtained at baseline, cycle 4 day 1, and cycle 7 day 1. Using immunoSEQ multiplex PCR, the repertoire was profiled, and TCRdb retains in-frame clones only, with some absent. The sample lists 40,000 to 50,000 clones; around four fifths were seen once. The source of this sequence is an adult with an advanced solid tumor such as melanoma, head and neck, liver or kidney cancer. The specimen was CD4+ or CD8+ T cells sorted from blood, collected in a trial of the OX40 agonist ivuxolimab. V is TRBV27 and J is TRBJ2-5; 7 nucleotides agree with TRBD2. The CDR3 DNA sequence: TGTGCCAGCAGTACCAACTACGGGAGGCGGAGAGAGACCCAGTACTTC. Its protein product is CASSTNYGRRRETQYF.